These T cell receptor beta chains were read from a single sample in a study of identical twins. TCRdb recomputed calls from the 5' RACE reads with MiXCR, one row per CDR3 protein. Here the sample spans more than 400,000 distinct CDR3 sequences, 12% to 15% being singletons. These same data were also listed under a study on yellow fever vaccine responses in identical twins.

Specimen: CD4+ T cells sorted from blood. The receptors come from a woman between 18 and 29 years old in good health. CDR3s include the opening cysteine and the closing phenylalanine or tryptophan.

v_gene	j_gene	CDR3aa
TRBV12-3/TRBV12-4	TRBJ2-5	CASTQAWAETQYF
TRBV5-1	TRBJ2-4	CASSQGQGFKNIQYF
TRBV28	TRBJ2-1	CASSPTQVGMDEQFF
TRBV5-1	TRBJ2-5	CASSTQVGETQYF
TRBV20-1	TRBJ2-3	CSATGTLTDTQYF
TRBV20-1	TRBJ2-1	CSAPRPAPYNEQFF
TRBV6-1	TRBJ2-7	CASSGHYEQYF
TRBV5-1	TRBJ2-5	CASSRVTGSGETQYF
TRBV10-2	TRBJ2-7	CASRGDRGTDEQYF
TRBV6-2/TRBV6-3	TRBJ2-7	CASSSPGQSSYEQYF
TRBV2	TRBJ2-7	CASSGDHYEQYF
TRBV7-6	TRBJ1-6	CASSARQGANSPLHF
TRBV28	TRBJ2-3	CASSLRDRRTDTQYF
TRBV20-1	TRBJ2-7	CSAKTSGPYEQYF
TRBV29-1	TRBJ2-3	CSVDGTASFDTQYF
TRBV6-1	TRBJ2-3	CASSDRSGVTDTQYF
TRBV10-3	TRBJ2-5	CAISDLSEGIGVTQYF
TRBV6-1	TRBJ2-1	CASSPLLAGGVNEQFF
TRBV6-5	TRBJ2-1	CASSYSRDRANEQFF
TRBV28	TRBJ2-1	CASSFRGGIPNEQFF
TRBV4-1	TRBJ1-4	CASSQDRARGFGATNEKLFF
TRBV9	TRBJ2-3	CASSIGQGMDTQYF
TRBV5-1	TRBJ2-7	CASSSSGNGSYEQYF
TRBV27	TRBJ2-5	CASRELAGVRTETQYF
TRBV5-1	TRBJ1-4	CASSRTSTNEKLFF
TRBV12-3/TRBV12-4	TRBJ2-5	CASSGQIQETQYF
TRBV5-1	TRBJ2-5	CASSLNGALAGQETQYF
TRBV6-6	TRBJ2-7	CASTTAVPGEQYF
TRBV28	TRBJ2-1	CASRLGGSNEQFF
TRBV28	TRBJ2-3	CASSFLGPQQYF
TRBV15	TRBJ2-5	CATSRVNRGVETQYF
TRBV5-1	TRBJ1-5	CASSPEGGQPQHF